This entry is about one T cell receptor beta chain. Participants were aged about 18 to 90 years, lived in around 22 US areas, and enrolled virtually. People in the exposed group encountered a COVID-19 case within 2 weeks before entering the study. Profiling relied on immunoSEQ multiplex PCR, and the TCRdb table lists in-frame clones only, not all of them. The sample lists roughly 150,000 clones; around four fifths were seen once. The sample is drawn from a study of blood T cell repertoires in COVID-19. Background on the study: The United States, Italy and Spain supplied acute and convalescent COVID-19 samples. Nucleic acid was either cDNA or gDNA, and it came from T cells, B-cell-depleted T cells, or PBMCs.

Trimming removed 4 bases from V and 0 bases from J, with 14 bases in between. The CDR3 spans 16 residues. CDR1 and CDR2 from the germline V gene are LGHNA and YNFKEQ. What was sequenced was PBMCs or T cells enriched from blood (not recorded which). The clonotype originates from a man in his 70s who had been exposed to COVID-19. This chain joins TRBV4-2 and TRBJ2-3, with D possibly TRBD2 on 6 matching bases. DNA of the CDR3: TGTGCCAGCAGCCCAGTATCGGGGGTTAGCACAGATACGCAGTATTTT. Protein product: CASSPVSGVSTDTQYF.